These 21 T cell receptor beta chains were sequenced from one sample in a study of T cell changes during pregnancy in multiple sclerosis. This table comes from immunoSEQ multiplex PCR, and its TCRdb copy is limited to in-frame clones, with some not included. Seen here are 50,000 or so clones, around 89% observed once, and the top ten hold around 7.9%. This specimen was CD8+ T cells from peripheral blood mononuclear cells, taken in the second trimester of pregnancy. The receptors were gathered from a female donor with multiple sclerosis, enrolled in a pregnancy study.

The chain joins TRBV7-3 to TRBJ2-5; 7 bases line up with TRBD2. The CDR3 sequence is 14 residues long. Germline lookup yields CDR1 SGHTA and CDR2 FQGTGA. The J segment lost 2 bases and the V segment lost 3 bases, leaving 3 bases of the junction unmatched. CDR3 DNA: TGTGCCAGCAGCTTCGGGGGGACTCAAGAGACCCAGTACTTC. Protein: CASSFGGTQETQYF.

The chain links TRBV28 to TRBJ2-1, with D possibly TRBD1 on 6 matching bases. Trimming took 2 bases from V and 9 from J, leaving 8 bases between them. The CDR3 spans 12 residues. Germline V gene lookup returns CDR1 MDHEN and CDR2 SYDVKM. The CDR3 coding sequence is TGTGCCAGCAGTTTAGAAGGGGGTGAGCAGTTCTTC. Translation: CASSLEGGEQFF.

This sequence joins TRBV29-1 and TRBJ1-5; 7 bases line up with TRBD1. Germline V gene sequence: CDR1 SQVTM, CDR2 ANQGSEA. Trimming cost V 4 bases and J 0 bases; bases outside gene matches: 3. The CDR3 runs to 14 residues. CDR3 amino acids: CSVGQGHSNQPQHF. DNA of the CDR3: TGCAGCGTTGGACAGGGTCATAGCAATCAGCCCCAGCATTTT. The complete variable domain, with remaining parts taken from reference TRBV29-1 and TRBJ1-5, reads SAVISQKPSRDICQRGTSLTIQCQVDSQVTMMFWYRQQPGQSLTLIATANQGSEATYESGFVIDKFPISRPNLTFSTLTVSNMSPEDSSIYLCSVGQGHSNQPQHFGDGTRLSIL.

This rearrangement joins TRBV13 to TRBJ1-1, with a possible D match to TRBD1 (6 bases). CDR1 PRHDT and CDR2 FYEKMQ come from the germline V gene (reference sequence). V lost 3 bases to trimming and J lost 4 bases, with 15 bases between them. CDR3 size: 15 residues. The CDR3 DNA reads TGTGCCAGCAGCTTCATACAGGGCCGCACCACTGAAGCTTTCTTT. This sequence encodes CASSFIQGRTTEAFF.

The rearrangement links TRBV6-1 to TRBJ2-7, with 8 bases fitting TRBD1. V lost 5 bases and J lost 5; bases outside the gene matches: 11. Germline CDR1 is MNHNS and CDR2 is SASEGT. This CDR3 region has 15 residues. CDR3: CASSPVQGASDEQYF. CDR3 DNA: TGTGCCAGCAGTCCTGTCCAGGGGGCCTCGGACGAGCAGTACTTC.

This chain connects TRBV6-6 to TRBJ1-1; possible D gene TRBD1, 6 bases. Trimming cost V 8 bases and J 5 bases, with 18 bases left between them. Germline V gives CDR1 MNHNY, CDR2 SVGAGI (reference sequence). The CDR3 has 14 amino acids. The CDR3 coding sequence is TGTGCCAGCGTAACGAACAGGGCGATAACTGAAGCTTTCTTT. Amino acid sequence: CASVTNRAITEAFF.

The V call is TRBV30, the J call TRBJ2-7; 11 bases are a match to TRBD2. This CDR3 region has 14 residues. J was trimmed by 2 bases and V by 3 bases; bases with no gene match: 3. The germline V gene has CDR1 GTSNPN and CDR2 SVGIG (reference sequence). The CDR3 region is CAWRIAGGPYEQYF. The CDR3 DNA reads as TGTGCCTGGAGGATAGCGGGAGGGCCCTACGAGCAGTACTTC.

The gene calls are TRBV4-1 and TRBJ2-7, with D unresolved. Germline V gene sequence: CDR1 MGHRA, CDR2 YSYEKL. The CDR3 sequence is 15 residues long. Trimming removed 2 bases at V and 2 bases at J, with 13 bases between. The CDR3 DNA is TGCGCCAGCAGCCAATTTGGCCAGGCGACCTACGAGCAGTACTTC. This codes for CASSQFGQATYEQYF.

The rearrangement links TRBV9 to TRBJ2-2; TRBD2 agrees at 11 bases. Trimming removed 1 base from V and 5 bases from J; junction bases left unmatched: 1. The CDR3 runs to 15 residues. Germline CDR1 is SGDLS and CDR2 is YYNGEE. The CDR3 nucleotides read TGTGCCAGCAGCGTATCTAGCGGGAGGACCGGGGAGCTGTTTTTT. Encoded protein: CASSVSSGRTGELFF.

V usage is TRBV7-8 and J usage is TRBJ1-5; 9 bases fit TRBD1. The junction had 12 bases not matched to a gene; V was cut back by 5 bases and J by 7 bases. Looked up from germline, CDR1 is SGHVS and CDR2 is FQNEAQ. The CDR3 totals 16 residues. The CDR3 reads CASSVTRDRVGQPQHF. The CDR3 region has the DNA TGTGCCAGCAGCGTCACTCGGGACAGGGTAGGGCAGCCCCAGCATTTT.

This rearrangement joins TRBV7-9 to TRBJ1-1; D gene uncertain. Trimming stripped 4 bases from V and 3 bases from J, with 12 bases between. The CDR3 is made up of 14 amino acids. Looked up from germline, CDR1 is SEHNR and CDR2 is FQNEAQ (reference sequence). CDR3 coding DNA: TGTGCCAGCAGCTCCCGACTTAGCGACACTGAAGCTTTCTTT. It encodes CASSSRLSDTEAFF.

This clone was seen once. The chain uses TRBV5-4 and TRBJ1-3, with TRBD1 as a possible D gene (5 bases). V was shortened by 2 bases and J by 2 bases, with 5 bases between the two germline ends. The CDR3 is made up of 13 amino acids. Germline assignment: CDR1 SGHNT and CDR2 YYREEE (reference sequence). CDR3: CASSFRAGNTIYF. The CDR3 DNA sequence: TGTGCCAGCAGCTTCAGGGCTGGAAACACCATATATTTT.

This rearrangement joins TRBV7-2 to TRBJ2-7, with 14 bases matching TRBD2. Germline loops: CDR1 SGHTA, CDR2 FQGNSA. The V and J ends lost 6 bases and 4 bases, in that order; junction bases with no gene match: 14. The CDR3 is 18 amino acids. CDR3 sequence reads: CASSIGLAGGHEGYEQYF. The DNA of the CDR3 is TGTGCCAGCAGTATCGGACTAGCGGGAGGCCATGAGGGGTACGAGCAGTACTTC.

V gene TRBV4-2 combines with J gene TRBJ1-2; D is possibly TRBD1 (6 bases). Per the germline V gene, CDR1 is LGHNA and CDR2 is YNFKEQ. V was shortened by 3 bases and J by 4 bases, with 15 bases between the two germline ends. The CDR3 is 15 residues long. As DNA, the CDR3 is TGTGCCAGCAGCCATAATTTGGACAGTCTCTATGGCTACACCTTC. Residues: CASSHNLDSLYGYTF.

CDR3 region: CSVEDSSDQPQHF. CDR3 coding DNA: TGCAGCGTTGAGGACAGCTCCGATCAGCCCCAGCATTTT. The J gene is TRBJ1-5, the V gene TRBV29-1, with D possibly being TRBD1 (6 bases). Looked up from germline, CDR1 is SQVTM and CDR2 is ANQGSEA. The V gene lost 3 bases and the J gene lost 5 bases, with 11 bases spanning the gap. This CDR3 contains 13 residues.

In nucleotides, the CDR3 is TGTGCCAGCGGGGGGGCGGGGGAGCAGTACTTC. Protein: CASGGAGEQYF. This rearrangement joins TRBV25-1 to TRBJ2-7, with D possibly TRBD2 on 7 matching bases. Germline CDR1 is MGHDK and CDR2 is SYGVNS. V lost 8 bases to trimming and J lost 7 bases, with 12 bases between them. The CDR3 sequence is 11 residues long.

V usage is TRBV7-9 and J usage is TRBJ2-1; 9 bases agree with TRBD1. CDR3 length: 13 residues. Germline CDR1 and CDR2: SEHNR and FQNEAQ (reference sequence). V gave up 5 bases and J gave up 7 bases; unmatched junction bases: 3. The CDR3 DNA is TGTGCCAGCAGCCCCGGGACAGGGAATGAGCAGTTCTTC. Protein product: CASSPGTGNEQFF.

The CDR3 is CATSRDRRGTNTGELFF. CDR3 DNA: TGTGCCACCAGCAGAGATCGTAGAGGCACGAACACCGGGGAGCTGTTTTTT. The V gene is TRBV15, the J gene TRBJ2-2; D is unclear. Germline CDR1 is LNHNV and CDR2 is YYDKDF (reference sequence). Trimming took 0 bases from V and 0 from J, leaving 11 bases between them. The CDR3 is 17 residues long.

The rearrangement uses TRBV29-1 and TRBJ2-3; a possible D gene is TRBD1 (6 bases). The CDR3 length is 15 residues. The germline gives CDR1 SQVTM, CDR2 ANQGSEA. Trimming left V 0 bases short and J 3 bases short, with 13 bases between. CDR3 sequence: CSVEDLQGFTDTQYF. The CDR3 region has the DNA TGCAGCGTTGAAGATTTGCAGGGGTTTACAGATACGCAGTATTTT.

The V call is TRBV9, the J call TRBJ1-6; TRBD1 matches 7 bases. Germline CDR1 is SGDLS and CDR2 is YYNGEE. V gave up 6 bases and J gave up 7 bases; unmatched junction bases: 10. The CDR3 extends over 15 amino acids. This chain's CDR3 is CASTRTGNPNSPLHF. In DNA form, the CDR3 reads TGTGCCAGCACCCGGACAGGCAACCCCAATTCACCCCTCCACTTT.

The V gene is TRBV28, the J gene TRBJ1-2; 9 nucleotides match TRBD1. CDR1 and CDR2 (germline): MDHEN, SYDVKM. V trimming: 5 bases; J trimming: 4 bases; junction bases outside the gene matches: 5. The CDR3 is made up of 14 amino acids. For the CDR3, the DNA is TGTGCCAGCAGTGAGACAGGGGGTTCCTATGGCTACACCTTC. Residues: CASSETGGSYGYTF.